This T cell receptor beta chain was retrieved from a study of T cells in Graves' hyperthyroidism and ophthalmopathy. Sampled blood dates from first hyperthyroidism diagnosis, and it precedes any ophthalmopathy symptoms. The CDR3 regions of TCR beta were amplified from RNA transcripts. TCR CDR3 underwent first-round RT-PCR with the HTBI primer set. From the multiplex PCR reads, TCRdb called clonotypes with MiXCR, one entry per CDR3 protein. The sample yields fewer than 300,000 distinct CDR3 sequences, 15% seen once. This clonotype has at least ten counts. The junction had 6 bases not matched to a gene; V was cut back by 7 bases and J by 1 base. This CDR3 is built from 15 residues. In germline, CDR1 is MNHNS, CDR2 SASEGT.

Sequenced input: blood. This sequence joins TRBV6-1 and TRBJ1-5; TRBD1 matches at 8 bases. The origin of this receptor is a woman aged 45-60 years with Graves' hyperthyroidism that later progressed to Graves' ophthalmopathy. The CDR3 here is CASTNRDRSNQPQHF. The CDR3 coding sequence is TGTGCCAGCACCAACAGGGACAGGAGCAATCAGCCCCAGCATTTT.